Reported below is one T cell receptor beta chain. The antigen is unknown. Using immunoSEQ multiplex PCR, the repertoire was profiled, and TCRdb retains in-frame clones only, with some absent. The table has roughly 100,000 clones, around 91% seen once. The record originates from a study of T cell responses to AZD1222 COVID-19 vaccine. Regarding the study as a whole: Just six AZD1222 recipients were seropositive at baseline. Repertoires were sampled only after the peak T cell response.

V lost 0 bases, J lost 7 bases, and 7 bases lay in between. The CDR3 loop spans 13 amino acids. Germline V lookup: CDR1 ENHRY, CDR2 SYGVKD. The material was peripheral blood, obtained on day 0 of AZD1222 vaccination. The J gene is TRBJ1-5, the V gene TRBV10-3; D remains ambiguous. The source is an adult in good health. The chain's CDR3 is CAISESEFQPQHF. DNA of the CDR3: TGTGCCATCAGTGAGTCCGAGTTCCAGCCCCAGCATTTT.